These 15 T cell receptor beta chains came from one sample sequenced in a study of PD-L1 blockade in urothelial cancer. Time point here: peripheral blood 6 weeks after treatment start. Repertoires were generated with immunoSEQ multiplex PCR, while TCRdb's copy carries only in-frame clones and drops some. Among tens of thousands of clones listed, almost 90% were seen once. Sequenced here: PBMCs, sampled around atezolizumab (anti-PD-L1) treatment. The receptor set was obtained from a man aged 60 to 75 with urothelial cancer.

The rearrangement links TRBV21-1 to TRBJ2-7; the table assigns TRBD2, which was not confirmed against the DNA. TRBV21-1 is an annotated pseudogene. The CDR3 loop spans 16 amino acids. CDR3 sequence (DNA): TGTGCCAGCAGCAAATCAGCAAGAGGGAAGGCCTACGAGCAGTACTTC. It encodes CASSKSARGKAYEQYF.

This chain uses TRBV5-1 with TRBJ1-2, with a weak D call TRBD1 (6 bases). CDR1 and CDR2 from the germline V gene are SGHRS and YFSETQ. V was clipped by 2 bases and J by 8 bases, with 13 bases between them. The CDR3 covers 13 residues. As DNA, the CDR3 is TGCGCCAGCAGCTTACCAGGGGTAGAGGGCTACACCTTC. Amino acids: CASSLPGVEGYTF.

The chain uses TRBV7-2 and TRBJ2-1; a possible D gene is TRBD2 (7 bases). CDR1 SGHTA and CDR2 FQGNSA come from the germline V gene. The ends were cut back, 2 bases at V and 5 bases at J, with 16 bases in the middle. This CDR3 spans 16 amino acids. CDR3 region: CASSLPTTGGHNEQFF. CDR3 nucleotides: TGTGCCAGCAGCTTACCTACTACGGGGGGCCACAATGAGCAGTTCTTC.

The rearrangement links TRBV29-1 to TRBJ1-2; TRBD1 matches at 7 bases. The CDR3 covers 13 residues. Germline V lookup: CDR1 SQVTM, CDR2 ANQGSEA. Germline trimming cut 5 bases from V and 5 bases from J; bases unmatched to any gene: 8. CDR3 nucleotides: TGCAGCGTTATACAGGGGATTTCGTATGGCTACACCTTC. Its protein is CSVIQGISYGYTF.

The genes are TRBV9 and TRBJ1-6; D call uncertain. The germline V gene has CDR1 SGDLS and CDR2 YYNGEE. V was clipped by 4 bases and J by 6 bases, with 14 bases between them. This CDR3 is built from 15 residues. As DNA, the CDR3 is TGTGCCAGCAGCCCGCGCTCCAGGATTAATTCACCCCTCCACTTT. Amino acid sequence: CASSPRSRINSPLHF.

The chain employs TRBV7-2 and TRBJ2-3; D perhaps matches TRBD1 (6 bases). CDR1 and CDR2 (germline): SGHTA, FQGNSA. The CDR3 consists of 14 residues. The germline V and J ends were trimmed by 4 bases and 1 base, with 9 bases remaining between them. CDR3 sequence reads: CASSSAGGTDTQYF. In nucleotides, the CDR3 is TGTGCCAGCAGCTCCGCAGGGGGCACAGATACGCAGTATTTT. The variable domain in full, with the rest retrieved from reference TRBV7-2 and TRBJ2-3, is GAGVSQSPSNKVTEKGKDVELRCDPISGHTALYWYRQSLGQGLEFLIYFQGNSAPDKSGLPSDRFSAERTGGSVSTLTIQRTQQEDSAVYLCASSSAGGTDTQYFGPGTRLTVL.

The chain links TRBV9 to TRBJ1-2; D gene ambiguous. V was clipped by 0 bases and J by 4 bases, with 4 bases between them. The CDR3 covers 12 residues. Germline loops: CDR1 SGDLS, CDR2 YYNGEE. The CDR3 DNA is TGTGCCAGCAGCGTAGCCGGCTATGGCTACACCTTC. This sequence encodes CASSVAGYGYTF.

This chain connects TRBV25-1 to TRBJ2-4; D unresolved. CDR3 length: 16 residues. The germline gives CDR1 MGHDK, CDR2 SYGVNS. V dropped 5 bases and J dropped 3 bases, with 17 bases sitting between them. As DNA, the CDR3 is TGTGCCAGCAGTCCCAACCAGGTGGCCCTCAAAAACATTCAGTACTTC. It encodes CASSPNQVALKNIQYF.

This chain connects TRBV7-9 to TRBJ2-1, with TRBD2 identical over 11 bases. Trimming cost V 5 bases and J 7 bases; bases outside gene matches: 16. Per the germline V gene, CDR1 is SEHNR and CDR2 is FQNEAQ (reference sequence). This CDR3 contains 18 residues. The CDR3 DNA sequence: TGTGCCAGCAGCCGCCATGGGGCGGGGGTAGCGGGAGGGAATGAGCAGTTCTTC. This codes for CASSRHGAGVAGGNEQFF.

The gene calls are TRBV5-4 and TRBJ2-7, with no clear D. Germline V gene sequence: CDR1 SGHNT, CDR2 YYREEE (reference sequence). This CDR3 contains 13 residues. V was shortened by 0 bases and J by 4 bases, with 8 bases between the two germline ends. The CDR3 here is CASSLGGDYEQYF. The CDR3 bases are TGTGCCAGCAGCTTGGGAGGTGATTACGAGCAGTACTTC.

The gene calls are TRBV6-5 and TRBJ1-2; tentatively, D is TRBD1 (6 bases). The CDR3 spans 13 residues. The V end was cut by 6 bases, the J end by 7 bases, with 15 bases between. Germline CDR1 reads MNHEY; CDR2 reads SVGAGI. Here the CDR3 reads CASSPGTTGGYTF. The CDR3 nucleotides are TGTGCCAGCAGCCCAGGGACGACAGGTGGCTACACCTTC.

The CDR3 coding sequence is TGTGCCAGCAGCTTGAGCCAGGGAAGTATAGACTATGGCTACACCTTC. Its translation is CASSLSQGSIDYGYTF. The J gene is TRBJ1-2, the V gene TRBV5-4; a weak D match, TRBD1 (5 bases). Germline CDR1 and CDR2: SGHNT and YYREEE (reference sequence). The V end was cut by 1 base, the J end by 3 bases, with 16 bases between. This CDR3 is built from 16 residues.

This clone occurred a few times. V usage is TRBV7-9 and J usage is TRBJ2-7, with 10 bases matching TRBD2. Germline lookup yields CDR1 SEHNR and CDR2 FQNEAQ (reference sequence). The CDR3 sequence is 18 residues long. V shed 3 bases, J shed 5 bases, and the junction held 16 bases outside the gene matches. CDR3 coding DNA: TGTGCCAGCAGCTTTCTGGGATCTAGCGGGAGTTTCAGCCACGAGCAGTACTTC. Encoded protein: CASSFLGSSGSFSHEQYF.

V is TRBV2 and J is TRBJ2-7; the match to TRBD2 covers 9 bases. The CDR3 is 14 residues long. With V trimmed by 10 bases and J by 4 bases, 11 bases remained unmatched. Germline V gene data show CDR1 as SNHLY and CDR2 as FYNNEI. In DNA, the CDR3 is TGTGCCATCCAATCCGGTAGCGGGAGTTACGAGCAGTACTTC. This gives the protein CAIQSGSGSYEQYF.

This chain joins TRBV5-1 and TRBJ2-2; the D gene is possibly TRBD2 (5 bases). Trimming removed 9 bases at V and 4 bases at J, with 16 bases between. This CDR3 is 14 amino acids long. Germline values: CDR1 SGHRS, CDR2 YFSETQ. The CDR3 here is CATSNRGGTGELFF. Here the CDR3 DNA reads TGCGCCACCTCGAACCGGGGTGGCACCGGGGAGCTGTTTTTT.